Following are 30 T cell receptor beta chains from one sample sequenced in a study of T cell responses to AZD1222 COVID-19 vaccine. TCRdb's table, derived via immunoSEQ multiplex PCR, lists solely in-frame clones and lacks some. The sample has 110,000 to 150,000 clones, about 90% seen once. This sample comprised peripheral blood, obtained 28 days after the second AZD1222 dose. These TCRs come from an adult who received the AZD1222 COVID-19 vaccine.

The chain links TRBV27 to TRBJ1-5, with 10 bases fitting TRBD1. With V trimmed by 5 bases and J by 4 bases, 5 bases remained unmatched. The CDR3 sequence is 15 residues long. Germline lookup yields CDR1 MNHEY and CDR2 SMNVEV (reference sequence). The CDR3 DNA reads TGTGCCAGCAGTCGAGACAGGGGGCCGAATCAGCCCCAGCATTTT. Translated, it gives CASSRDRGPNQPQHF.

V gene TRBV2 combines with J gene TRBJ2-1; 10 bases match TRBD1. Germline V gene sequence: CDR1 SNHLY, CDR2 FYNNEI. This CDR3 is 14 amino acids long. The V segment lost 7 bases and the J segment 8 bases; nucleotides outside the gene matches: 8. CDR3 sequence: CASTQDRGADEQFF. CDR3 DNA sequence: TGTGCCAGCACTCAGGACAGGGGGGCGGATGAGCAGTTCTTC.

The chain joins TRBV30 to TRBJ1-1, with no clear D. From germline, CDR1 is GTSNPN and CDR2 SVGIG (reference sequence). V was shortened by 3 bases and J by 3 bases, with 14 bases between the two germline ends. CDR3 length: 14 amino acids. For the CDR3, the DNA is TGTGCCTGGAGGGACCCACTGTGGGACACTGAAGCTTTCTTT. Its translation: CAWRDPLWDTEAFF.

V usage is TRBV6-1 and J usage is TRBJ1-2; D unclear. The length of the CDR3 is 14 residues. V was shortened by 0 bases and J by 4 bases, with 9 bases between the two germline ends. Germline CDR1 and CDR2: MNHNS and SASEGT. In DNA, the CDR3 is TGTGCCAGCAGTGAAGCGCACGGGTTCTATGGCTACACCTTC. It specifies CASSEAHGFYGYTF.

The rearrangement links TRBV7-9 to TRBJ1-3, with 9 bases lining up with TRBD1. The V segment lost 5 bases and the J segment 5 bases; nucleotides outside the gene matches: 10. The CDR3 loop spans 16 amino acids. Looked up from germline, CDR1 is SEHNR and CDR2 is FQNEAQ (reference sequence). The CDR3 region is CASSPSGQGKRNTIYF. The CDR3 DNA follows: TGTGCCAGCAGCCCCTCCGGACAGGGGAAGAGAAACACCATATATTTT.

The V call is TRBV13, the J call TRBJ2-7; 9 bases agree with TRBD1. Germline V gene lookup returns CDR1 PRHDT and CDR2 FYEKMQ (reference sequence). The CDR3 contains 19 residues. The V and J ends lost 5 bases and 7 bases, in that order; junction bases with no gene match: 24. The CDR3: CASSPTVPGQGQSDREQYF. The CDR3 nucleotides read TGTGCCAGCAGCCCCACAGTCCCGGGACAGGGACAAAGCGACAGAGAGCAGTACTTC.

The chain carries TRBV28 and TRBJ2-3; possible D gene TRBD1, 5 bases. Germline values: CDR1 MDHEN, CDR2 SYDVKM. There are 14 residues in the CDR3. V lost 5 bases and J lost 6, with 15 bases in between. Written as DNA, the CDR3 is TGTGCCAGCAGTGTACCCCAGGGTTGGGATACGCAGTATTTT. This codes for CASSVPQGWDTQYF.

This clone appeared a single time. The chain recombines TRBV6-6 with TRBJ1-3; D perhaps matches TRBD1 (5 bases). This CDR3 spans 11 amino acids. Germline loops: CDR1 MNHNY, CDR2 SVGAGI (reference sequence). V lost 6 bases and J lost 8, with 8 bases in between. This CDR3 is CASRQGDTIYF. The CDR3, as DNA: TGTGCCAGCAGGCAGGGAGACACCATATATTTT.

The V and J genes are TRBV18 and TRBJ2-2, with 9 bases fitting TRBD2. CDR1 KGHSH and CDR2 LQKENI come from the germline V gene. The ends lost 8 bases at V and 1 base at J; junction bases unmatched: 8. The CDR3 contains 16 residues. In DNA, the CDR3 is TGTGCCAGCCGGAGTAGCGGGAGTAAGAACACCGGGGAGCTGTTTTTT. As protein: CASRSSGSKNTGELFF.

CDR3 residues: CASSLVGIQGHTQYF. CDR3 coding DNA: TGTGCCAGCAGCTTAGTTGGTATCCAGGGTCATACGCAGTATTTT. The rearrangement uses TRBV11-2 and TRBJ2-3; TRBD1 is a possible D gene (5 bases). The CDR3 runs 15 residues. V was pared by 1 base and J by 7 bases, with 15 bases between. The germline CDR1 and CDR2 sequences are SGHAT and FQNNGV.

The V and J genes are TRBV24-1 and TRBJ2-5; 9 bases match TRBD1. This CDR3 region has 13 residues. Germline assignment: CDR1 KGHDR and CDR2 SFDVKD. V gave up 9 bases and J gave up 5 bases; unmatched junction bases: 6. CDR3 protein: CATGTGSEETQYF. In DNA, the CDR3 is TGTGCCACCGGGACAGGGAGTGAGGAGACCCAGTACTTC.

J is TRBJ1-2 and V is TRBV3-1 (or the pseudogene TRBV3-2); D gene unclear. The CDR3 has 15 residues. CDR1 LGHDT and CDR2 YNNKEL come from the germline V gene (reference sequence). V lost 4 bases and J lost 0, with 12 bases in between. DNA of the CDR3: TGTGCCAGCAGCCCATTACAGCTAGCTAACTATGGCTACACCTTC. Amino acids: CASSPLQLANYGYTF.

The chain recombines TRBV12-3 or TRBV12-4 with TRBJ1-5; D uncertain. Trimming removed 1 base at V and 6 bases at J, with 1 base between. CDR3 length equals 11 residues. The CDR3 loop reads CASSLGQPQHF. As DNA, the CDR3 is TGTGCCAGCAGTTTAGGTCAGCCCCAGCATTTT.

V usage is TRBV30 and J usage is TRBJ1-1; D remains unclear. With 3 bases removed from V and 3 bases from J, the gap between germline ends came to 14 bases. Germline CDR1 and CDR2: GTSNPN and SVGIG (reference sequence). The CDR3 consists of 14 residues. The CDR3 protein is CAWSPRSGYTEAFF. For the CDR3, the DNA is TGTGCCTGGAGCCCTAGGTCGGGTTACACTGAAGCTTTCTTT.

The gene calls are TRBV30 and TRBJ2-1, with D maybe TRBD2 (6 bases). The CDR3 loop spans 16 amino acids. Germline loops: CDR1 GTSNPN, CDR2 SVGIG (reference sequence). Deletions cut 2 bases from V and 5 bases from J, with 19 bases between. The chain's CDR3 is CAWSRGIPGLNNEQFF. Here the CDR3 DNA reads TGTGCCTGGAGTAGAGGAATCCCGGGACTTAACAATGAGCAGTTCTTC.

J is TRBJ2-3 and V is TRBV6-2 or TRBV6-3; 7 bases line up with TRBD2. The trim removed 2 bases at V and 1 base at J, leaving 0 bases unmatched. This CDR3 spans 14 amino acids. In germline, CDR1 is MNHEY, CDR2 SVGEGT. The CDR3 coding sequence is TGTGCCAGCAGTTACGCGGGGGGCACAGATACGCAGTATTTT. The encoded protein is CASSYAGGTDTQYF.

The chain is built from TRBV4-2 and TRBJ2-3; TRBD2 is a possible D gene (6 bases). V dropped 4 bases and J dropped 1 base, with 15 bases sitting between them. The CDR3 consists of 16 residues. Germline CDR1 reads LGHNA; CDR2 reads YNFKEQ. This CDR3 is CASSPVTRGGTDTQYF. The CDR3, as DNA: TGTGCCAGCAGCCCCGTTACGCGCGGGGGCACAGATACGCAGTATTTT.

This clone was detected once. The J gene is TRBJ2-7, the V gene TRBV28; 12 bases are shared with TRBD2. CDR1 MDHEN and CDR2 SYDVKM come from the germline V gene. The CDR3 contains 16 residues. Trimming removed 5 bases from V and 0 bases from J; junction bases left unmatched: 5. For the CDR3, the DNA is TGTGCCAGCAGTGCGATACTAGCGGGGGGCTCCTACGAGCAGTACTTC. It specifies CASSAILAGGSYEQYF.

The rearrangement links TRBV10-2 to TRBJ1-1; weak D call: TRBD1 (6 bases). The CDR3 has 15 residues. Trimming left V 4 bases short and J 1 base short, with 13 bases between. Per the germline V gene, CDR1 is WSHSY and CDR2 is SAAADI. The CDR3 DNA is TGCGCCAGCAGTGGAATACAGGGTTCGAACACTGAAGCTTTCTTT. Protein: CASSGIQGSNTEAFF.

The chain employs TRBV4-3 and TRBJ1-2; D remains unclear. The CDR3 is made up of 14 amino acids. Germline lookup yields CDR1 LGHNA and CDR2 YSLEER. The germline V and J ends were trimmed by 0 bases and 8 bases, with 13 bases remaining between them. The CDR3 DNA sequence: TGCGCCAGCAGCCAAGATGTACGTCCTGAAGGCTACACCTTC. Its translation: CASSQDVRPEGYTF.

V gene TRBV2 combines with J gene TRBJ1-2, with no clear D. V dropped 4 bases and J dropped 4 bases, with 13 bases sitting between them. Germline CDR1 SNHLY, CDR2 FYNNEI. This CDR3 is 14 amino acids long. The CDR3 spells CASSVQARGYGYTF. CDR3 DNA: TGTGCCAGCAGTGTTCAGGCACGGGGCTATGGCTACACCTTC.

CDR3 region: CATSGGRDSLDTQYF. CDR3 bases: TGTGCCACCAGTGGGGGCCGGGACAGCTTAGATACGCAGTATTTT. J is TRBJ2-3 and V is TRBV24-1; 7 bases are shared with TRBD1. Per the germline V gene, CDR1 is KGHDR and CDR2 is SFDVKD. This CDR3 region has 15 residues. With 5 bases clipped from V and 5 bases from J, the junction kept 9 bases outside the gene matches.

This clone was seen only once. This chain links TRBV7-2 with TRBJ1-2; 8 positions match TRBD1. The CDR3 spans 14 residues. Per the germline V gene, CDR1 is SGHTA and CDR2 is FQGNSA. The V and J ends lost 4 bases and 4 bases, in that order; junction bases with no gene match: 5. CDR3 sequence: CASSSGQGSYGYTF. CDR3 bases: TGTGCCAGCAGCTCAGGACAGGGCAGCTATGGCTACACCTTC.

The chain employs TRBV19 and TRBJ2-1; no clear D. Germline values: CDR1 LNHDA, CDR2 SQIVND (reference sequence). CDR3 length: 15 residues. The V end was cut by 3 bases, the J end by 7 bases, with 16 bases between. The CDR3 here is CASSMSRFLGNEQFF. CDR3 sequence (DNA): TGTGCCAGTAGTATGAGTCGTTTTCTCGGGAATGAGCAGTTCTTC.

This clone was seen just once. The rearrangement uses TRBV3-1 (or the pseudogene TRBV3-2) and TRBJ1-3; 7 nucleotides match TRBD1. With V trimmed by 4 bases and J by 4 bases, 4 bases remained unmatched. The CDR3 contains 14 residues. The germline V gene encodes CDR1 LGHDT and CDR2 YNNKEL (reference sequence). This chain's CDR3 is CASSLGTVGNTIYF. Written as DNA, the CDR3 is TGTGCCAGCAGCCTTGGGACAGTCGGAAACACCATATATTTT.

This chain links TRBV14 with TRBJ1-2; D is uncertain. The V end was cut by 0 bases, the J end by 5 bases, with 7 bases between. The CDR3 contains 13 residues. The germline V gene encodes CDR1 SGHDN and CDR2 FVKESK. CDR3 amino acids: CASSQDTAYGYTF. CDR3 nucleotides: TGTGCCAGCAGCCAAGACACGGCTTATGGCTACACCTTC.

The gene calls are TRBV9 and TRBJ2-5, with 7 bases that match TRBD2. Trimming at V came to 6 bases and at J to 2 bases, leaving 7 bases not matched to a gene. Germline V gives CDR1 SGDLS, CDR2 YYNGEE. This CDR3 has 14 residues. CDR3 bases: TGTGCCAGCAACCCTGGGGGGGGGCAAGAGACCCAGTACTTC. Encoded protein: CASNPGGGQETQYF.

This clone was recorded only once. The chain couples TRBV2 to TRBJ2-7, with 7 bases fitting TRBD1. Trimming cost V 3 bases and J 9 bases; bases outside gene matches: 11. The CDR3 loop spans 14 amino acids. The germline CDR1 and CDR2 sequences are SNHLY and FYNNEI. CDR3 sequence (DNA): TGTGCCAGCAGTGACTCTTCCAGGGGGTTGGGGCAGTACTTC. Translated: CASSDSSRGLGQYF.

This clone was detected once. This rearrangement joins TRBV10-1 to TRBJ1-2; D is possibly TRBD1 (6 bases). The CDR3 is 14 residues long. The V gene's germline CDR1 is WNHNN and CDR2 SYGVQD (reference sequence). Deletions cut 8 bases from V and 4 bases from J, with 17 bases between. CDR3 bases: TGCGCCAGCCTATACAGGGTAGATCGCTATGGCTACACCTTC. As protein: CASLYRVDRYGYTF.

The V call is TRBV11-2, the J call TRBJ1-2; no clear D. The CDR3 is 13 amino acids. The germline gives CDR1 SGHAT, CDR2 FQNNGV. V shed 0 bases and J shed 4 bases, with 6 bases lying between them. CDR3 protein: CASSLEAFYGYTF. DNA for the CDR3: TGTGCCAGCAGCTTAGAAGCCTTCTATGGCTACACCTTC.